This T cell receptor beta chain was retrieved from a study of CD8 T cells in ankylosing spondylitis. From the 5' RACE reads, TCRdb called clonotypes with MiXCR, one entry per CDR3 protein. The sample contains hundreds of thousands of distinct CDR3 sequences, about 12% of which appear only once. This clonotype has a handful of counts. Its cognate antigen is unknown. This CDR3 region has 13 residues. Germline V gene sequence: CDR1 SGHRS, CDR2 YFSETQ. V lost 4 bases, J lost 1 base, and 8 bases lay in between. Findings and limits, study-wide: A TCR beta motif of under 10 highly homologous variants appeared characteristic of ankylosing spondylitis blood.

This receptor was taken from a male donor with ankylosing spondylitis. Sequenced material: blood, either unsorted or a sorted T cell fraction (not recorded which). The gene calls are TRBV5-1 and TRBJ2-5, with D hard to call. The CDR3 spells CASSPPFQETQYF. The CDR3 DNA is TGCGCCAGCAGCCCCCCGTTCCAAGAGACCCAGTACTTC.